Following are 5 T cell receptor beta chains from one sample sequenced in a study of regulatory T cells in long-lasting Graves disease (dated by TCRdb to the early 2020s). The library came from multiplex PCR. Data came from an Illumina HiSeq 4000. To build TCR beta libraries, CDR3 regions were amplified by Arm-PCR using iRepertoire HTBI primers. The raw public data were reprocessed by TCRdb itself: fastp quality trimming at Q25, MiXCR clonotype calling, in-frame beta chains only. Each entry merges the rows of one CDR3 protein and shows their most common DNA and genes. This sample is represented by approximately 400,000 distinct CDR3 sequences; approximately 25% of them were singletons. Clones ranked in the top ten supply around 30% of the sample. What this sample's time point label stands for: persistent/refractory GD, antithyroid drugs over 5 years with positive TRAb. For both TCR sequencing and RNA sequencing, RNA was extracted from PBMCs using TRIzol.

Material: peripheral blood mononuclear cells (PBMCs), obtained when the disease was refractory, from a patient treated with antithyroid drugs. The receptors originated from a middle-aged woman with Graves disease. Donor details come from another sample of the same person, matched by shared clones.

The gene calls are TRBV18 and TRBJ1-1; D remains unclear. Germline V CDR1 and CDR2: KGHSH, LQKENI. V gave up 3 bases and J gave up 1 base, with 9 bases separating them. This CDR3 is built from 14 residues. CDR3 amino acids: CASSPASGNTEAFF. In DNA form, the CDR3 reads TGTGCCAGCTCACCTGCGAGCGGGAACACTGAAGCTTTCTTT. Full variable domain (rest looked up from reference TRBV18 and TRBJ1-1): NAGVMQNPRHLVRRRGQEARLRCSPMKGHSHVYWYRQLPEEGLKFMVYLQKENIIDESGMPKERFSAEFPKEGPSILRIQQVVRGDSAAYFCASSPASGNTEAFFGQGTRLTVV.

There are many counts of this clonotype. The gene calls are TRBV7-9 and TRBJ2-7; D remains ambiguous. The V end lost 4 bases, the J end lost 0 bases, and 4 bases lay between the germline ends. Germline V lookup: CDR1 SEHNR, CDR2 FQNEAQ (reference sequence). The length of the CDR3 is 12 residues. As DNA, the CDR3 is TGTGCCAGCAGCTATGACTCCTACGAGCAGTACTTC. Residues: CASSYDSYEQYF. The full variable domain, with the rest looked up from reference TRBV7-9 and TRBJ2-7, is DTGVSQNPRHKITKRGQNVTFRCDPISEHNRLYWYRQTLGQGPEFLTYFQNEAQLEKSRLLSDRFSAERPKGSFSTLEIQRTEQGDSAMYLCASSYDSYEQYFGPGTRLTVT.

This clonotype was recorded many times. The chain is built from TRBV7-9 and TRBJ2-5, with 7 bases fitting TRBD2. Germline V gives CDR1 SEHNR, CDR2 FQNEAQ (reference sequence). Losses at the gene ends were 2 bases for V and 9 bases for J; bases not matched to a gene: 9. The CDR3 has 14 amino acids. As DNA, the CDR3 is TGTGCCAGCAGCTTACCCTCGGGGGGAGAAGCCCAGTACTTC. Its translation is CASSLPSGGEAQYF.

This chain joins TRBV5-1 and TRBJ1-4, with D possibly matching TRBD1 (5 bases). There are 15 residues in the CDR3. V shed 3 bases and J shed 8 bases, with 17 bases lying between them. Looked up from germline, CDR1 is SGHRS and CDR2 is YFSETQ. CDR3 DNA sequence: TGCGCCAGCAGCTGGAATGGGGGGTATTCGGAAAAACTGTTTTTT. Its protein product is CASSWNGGYSEKLFF.

The chain recombines TRBV7-2 with TRBJ2-1; D might be TRBD2 (5 bases). The CDR3 consists of 14 residues. Trimming shortened V by 5 bases and J by 4 bases, and 12 bases separated the two germline ends. Germline CDR1 is SGHTA and CDR2 is FQGNSA. DNA for the CDR3: TGTGCCAGCAGCCCACTCGGGGTTTACAATGAGCAGTTCTTC. Protein sequence: CASSPLGVYNEQFF.